A single sample gave rise to the 25 T cell receptor beta chains below, sequenced in a study of blood T cell repertoires in COVID-19. This table comes from immunoSEQ multiplex PCR, and its TCRdb copy is limited to in-frame clones, with some not included. The sample comprises approximately 230,000 clones, roughly 88% of which are singletons, and around 6.5% rests with the top ten. Sequences were obtained from peripheral blood. All receptors come from a woman under 40 with COVID-19, enrolled during active disease.

The chain couples TRBV5-6 to TRBJ2-6; D unresolved. There are 15 residues in the CDR3. V shed 1 base and J shed 1 base, with 6 bases lying between them. The germline V gene encodes CDR1 SGHDT and CDR2 YYEEEE. The CDR3 protein is CASSLMASGANVLTF. The CDR3 DNA sequence: TGTGCCAGCAGCTTGATGGCATCTGGGGCCAACGTCCTGACTTTC.

The chain employs TRBV11-2 and TRBJ2-2, with 14 bases that match TRBD2. Germline V gene data show CDR1 as SGHAT and CDR2 as FQNNGV. The CDR3 length is 19 residues. V lost 4 bases, J lost 0 bases, and 7 bases stayed unmatched. The CDR3 here is CASSSGLAGGPTNTGELFF. CDR3 bases: TGTGCCAGCAGCTCCGGACTAGCGGGGGGACCGACGAACACCGGGGAGCTGTTTTTT.

This sequence joins TRBV2 and TRBJ1-6, with D unresolved. The CDR3 loop spans 18 amino acids. Germline CDR1 reads SNHLY; CDR2 reads FYNNEI. V lost 2 bases to trimming and J lost 10 bases, with 24 bases between them. The CDR3 nucleotides are TGTGCCAGCAGTGAATTTACCTGGGCCCAGCCGAGGAGGTCACCCCTCCACTTT. This encodes CASSEFTWAQPRRSPLHF.

This sequence joins TRBV6-2 or TRBV6-3 and TRBJ2-1; 7 positions match TRBD1. This CDR3 spans 17 amino acids. The V segment lost 6 bases and the J segment 6 bases; nucleotides outside the gene matches: 17. From germline, CDR1 is MNHEY and CDR2 SVGEGT. CDR3: CASSRYPEGGPLNEQFF. The CDR3 DNA reads as TGTGCCAGCAGCCGCTACCCGGAAGGGGGCCCCCTCAATGAGCAGTTCTTC.

This chain uses TRBV28 with TRBJ2-5, with 7 bases lining up with TRBD1. The ends lost 4 bases at V and 4 bases at J; junction bases unmatched: 0. There are 12 residues in the CDR3. From germline, CDR1 is MDHEN and CDR2 SYDVKM. CDR3 coding DNA: TGTGCCAGCAGTTACAGGGGAGAGACCCAGTACTTC. This sequence encodes CASSYRGETQYF.

The chain's CDR3 is CASSLTGSGELFF. In DNA form, the CDR3 reads TGTGCCAGCAGTCTGACAGGGTCCGGGGAGCTGTTTTTT. The chain combines TRBV7-9 with TRBJ2-2, with 7 bases that match TRBD1. This CDR3 contains 13 residues. V dropped 6 bases and J dropped 6; count of bases not matched to a gene: 4. Germline-derived CDR1 and CDR2 are SEHNR and FQNEAQ (reference sequence).

This chain links TRBV5-4 with TRBJ2-7; the D gene is possibly TRBD2 (5 bases). Germline V gene data show CDR1 as SGHNT and CDR2 as YYREEE (reference sequence). V shed 0 bases and J shed 0 bases, with 16 bases lying between them. This CDR3 is built from 17 residues. For the CDR3, the DNA is TGTGCCAGCAGCTTGGGTCTAGGCGGCGGGTACTCCTACGAGCAGTACTTC. Translating it yields CASSLGLGGGYSYEQYF.

The count of this clone is one. The chain links TRBV6-1 to TRBJ1-3; weak D call: TRBD1 (5 bases). There are 16 residues in the CDR3. The V and J ends lost 2 bases and 2 bases respectively, with 13 bases between them. The germline CDR1 and CDR2 sequences are MNHNS and SASEGT. The CDR3 DNA is TGTGCCAGCAGTGAACTTTTTACGACAGCTGGAAACACCATATATTTT. This codes for CASSELFTTAGNTIYF.

The chain employs TRBV6-5 and TRBJ1-1; perhaps TRBD1 as D (6 bases). The CDR3 is made up of 14 amino acids. The V end lost 6 bases, the J end lost 1 base, and 12 bases lay between the germline ends. The germline V gene has CDR1 MNHEY and CDR2 SVGAGI. CDR3 amino acids: CASSHREGNTEAFF. DNA for the CDR3: TGTGCCAGCAGCCACAGGGAAGGGAACACTGAAGCTTTCTTT.

This clone was counted between two and nine times. The chain recombines TRBV6-5 with TRBJ1-1; a weak D match, TRBD1 (6 bases). This CDR3 has 14 amino acids. The V end lost 4 bases, the J end lost 4 bases, and 13 bases lay between the germline ends. The germline gives CDR1 MNHEY, CDR2 SVGAGI. The CDR3 nucleotides are TGTGCCAGCAGTTCCTCACCAGGGGTCACTGAAGCTTTCTTT. Its translation: CASSSSPGVTEAFF.

DNA for the CDR3: TGCGCCAGCAGGGGAGACAGGGGCTCCTACAATGAGCAGTTCTTC. The encoded protein is CASRGDRGSYNEQFF. The rearrangement links TRBV10-2 to TRBJ2-1; 8 nucleotides align to TRBD1. The CDR3 spans 15 residues. The V segment lost 6 bases and the J segment 0 bases; nucleotides outside the gene matches: 4. Germline values: CDR1 WSHSY, CDR2 SAAADI.

The V call is TRBV4-3, the J call TRBJ2-7; D gene uncertain. Trimming took 2 bases from V and 2 from J, leaving 7 bases between them. The germline V gene has CDR1 LGHNA and CDR2 YSLEER. The CDR3 length is 13 residues. The CDR3 reads CASSQKVAYEQYV. For the CDR3, the DNA is TGCGCCAGCAGCCAAAAAGTAGCCTACGAGCAGTACGTC.

This rearrangement joins TRBV7-9 to TRBJ2-3, with 7 bases matching TRBD1. Germline CDR1 reads SEHNR; CDR2 reads FQNEAQ (reference sequence). J gave up 4 bases and V 5 bases, and 3 bases lay outside the gene matches. There are 13 residues in the CDR3. The CDR3 nucleotides read TGTGCCAGCAGCGTACAGGGGCCAGATACGCAGTATTTT. Its translation: CASSVQGPDTQYF.

The rearrangement uses TRBV11-3 and TRBJ2-2, with 11 bases matching TRBD2. This CDR3 region has 16 residues. Unmatched junction bases numbered 5, after V lost 7 bases and J lost 1 base. Germline V gives CDR1 SGHNT, CDR2 YENEEA. The DNA of the CDR3 is TGTGCCAGCACCTTGGGACTAGCGGAGAACACCGGGGAGCTGTTTTTT. It yields the protein CASTLGLAENTGELFF.

This clone turned up a few times. The rearrangement links TRBV2 to TRBJ1-1; D may be TRBD1 (5 bases). Trimming shortened V by 6 bases and J by 1 base, and 9 bases separated the two germline ends. Germline CDR1 and CDR2: SNHLY and FYNNEI. The CDR3 spans 13 residues. Written as DNA, the CDR3 is TGTGCCAGCAGGAGGACACAGAACACTGAAGCTTTCTTT. It specifies CASRRTQNTEAFF.

This sequence joins TRBV10-3 and TRBJ2-5; the match to TRBD2 covers 10 bases. Germline CDR1 and CDR2: ENHRY and SYGVKD. This CDR3 region has 14 residues. With V trimmed by 9 bases and J by 4 bases, 8 bases remained unmatched. The CDR3 nucleotides are TGTGCCATTTCAGCGGGAGGGCCTCGAGAGACCCAGTACTTC. Its protein product is CAISAGGPRETQYF.

V gene TRBV7-9 combines with J gene TRBJ1-6, with 10 bases aligning to TRBD1. With 0 bases clipped from V and 10 bases from J, the junction kept 15 bases outside the gene matches. This CDR3 comprises 19 residues. Germline V CDR1 and CDR2: SEHNR, FQNEAQ (reference sequence). CDR3 residues: CASSLANGGWDRGESPLHF. The CDR3 DNA sequence: TGTGCCAGCAGCTTAGCTAACGGGGGATGGGACAGGGGAGAATCACCCCTCCACTTT.

The chain links TRBV6-5 to TRBJ1-3, with TRBD1 matching over 11 bases. The V gene's germline CDR1 is MNHEY and CDR2 SVGAGI. CDR3 length equals 16 residues. V trimming: 4 bases; J trimming: 4 bases; junction bases outside the gene matches: 6. CDR3 loop: CASSSPGQGVGNTIYF. CDR3 DNA sequence: TGTGCCAGCAGTTCACCGGGACAGGGGGTAGGAAACACCATATATTTT.

This clone has only one observation. The chain has TRBV4-3 and TRBJ1-4, with D hard to call. Germline CDR1 reads LGHNA; CDR2 reads YSLEER. CDR3 length: 16 residues. The germline V and J ends were trimmed by 6 bases and 2 bases, with 16 bases remaining between them. CDR3 DNA sequence: TGCGCCAGCAGTCAAACTGGCGGGAATACTAATGAAAAACTGTTTTTT. It codes for CASSQTGGNTNEKLFF.

The chain links TRBV10-3 to TRBJ1-5; D gene uncertain. Trimming took off 2 bases at V and 4 bases at J, with 6 bases between the two ends. The CDR3 totals 13 residues. Per the germline V gene, CDR1 is ENHRY and CDR2 is SYGVKD. CDR3 residues: CAISELRNQPQHF. The DNA for the CDR3 is TGTGCCATCAGTGAGCTTCGGAATCAGCCCCAGCATTTT.

The V gene is TRBV9, the J gene TRBJ1-1; the D is unclear. The CDR3 has 13 amino acids. V lost 1 base and J 3 bases, leaving 7 bases between the germline ends. CDR1 is SGDLS, CDR2 YYNGEE, per germline. The DNA of the CDR3 is TGTGCCAGCAGCGTACAGGAAGACACTGAAGCTTTCTTT. Protein product: CASSVQEDTEAFF.

The chain is built from TRBV4-2 and TRBJ2-2; the match to TRBD1 covers 12 bases. The CDR3 spans 17 residues. The germline CDR1 and CDR2 sequences are LGHNA and YNFKEQ. The trim removed 4 bases at V and 5 bases at J, leaving 8 bases unmatched. CDR3 protein: CASSPRPGQGATGELFF. The CDR3 DNA is TGTGCCAGCAGCCCCCGACCGGGACAGGGGGCAACCGGGGAGCTGTTTTTT.

CDR3 DNA sequence: TGTGCCACCGCGTATCAGGGTCATAGCACAGATACGCAGTATTTT. Its protein is CATAYQGHSTDTQYF. V gene TRBV6-6 combines with J gene TRBJ2-3, with D tentatively TRBD1 (5 bases). Trimming removed 10 bases from V and 0 bases from J, with 17 bases in between. From germline, CDR1 is MNHNY and CDR2 SVGAGI (reference sequence). The CDR3 has 15 amino acids.

This clone came up once. The chain is built from TRBV11-3 and TRBJ2-1, with D hard to call. The length of the CDR3 is 12 residues. Trimming cost V 5 bases and J 4 bases, with 6 bases left between them. Per germline, CDR1 SGHNT and CDR2 YENEEA. The chain's CDR3 is CASSTEYNEQFF. The CDR3 nucleotides read TGTGCCAGCAGCACGGAGTACAATGAGCAGTTCTTC.

This chain links TRBV11-3 with TRBJ1-1; 7 bases line up with TRBD1. The CDR3 has 19 residues. The V gene's germline CDR1 is SGHNT and CDR2 YENEEA. V trimming: 6 bases; J trimming: 1 base; junction bases outside the gene matches: 20. CDR3 loop: CASSGGRGDRFSPNTEAFF. The CDR3 DNA follows: TGTGCCAGCAGTGGAGGGAGAGGGGACAGATTTTCTCCGAACACTGAAGCTTTCTTT. Full variable domain (outside the CDR3, taken from reference TRBV11-3 and TRBJ1-1): EAGVVQSPRYKIIEKKQPVAFWCNPISGHNTLYWYLQNLGQGPELLIRYENEEAVDDSQLPKDRFSAERLKGVDSTLKIQPAELGDSAVYLCASSGGRGDRFSPNTEAFFGQGTRLTVV.